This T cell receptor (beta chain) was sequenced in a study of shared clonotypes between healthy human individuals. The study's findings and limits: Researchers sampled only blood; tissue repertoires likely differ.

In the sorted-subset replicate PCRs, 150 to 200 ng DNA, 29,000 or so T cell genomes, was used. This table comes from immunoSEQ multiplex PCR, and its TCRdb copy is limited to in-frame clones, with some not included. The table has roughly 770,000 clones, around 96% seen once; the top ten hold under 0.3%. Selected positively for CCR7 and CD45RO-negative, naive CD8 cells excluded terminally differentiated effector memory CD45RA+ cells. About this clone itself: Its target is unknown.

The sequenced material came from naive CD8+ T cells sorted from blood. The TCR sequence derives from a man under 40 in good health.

In nucleotides, the CDR3 is TGTGCCAGTAGGGGACAGTCGGTATACGAGCAGTACTTC. Its protein product is CASRGQSVYEQYF. The chain uses TRBV19 and TRBJ2-7; 7 positions agree with TRBD1. The CDR3 is 13 amino acids. Looked up from germline, CDR1 is LNHDA and CDR2 is SQIVND (reference sequence). Trimming at V came to 6 bases and at J to 4 bases, leaving 6 bases not matched to a gene.